This T cell receptor (beta chain) stems from a study of cytomegalovirus exposure and HLA in healthy donors. Deletions cut 1 base from V and 2 bases from J, with 9 bases between. CDR3 length equals 15 residues. The V gene's germline CDR1 is SEHNR and CDR2 FQNEAQ (reference sequence). Primers included in the PCR were 60 Vbeta and 13 Jbeta primers. Profiling relied on immunoSEQ multiplex PCR, and the TCRdb table lists in-frame clones only, not all of them. The sample has 95,000 to 150,000 clones, around 66% seen once. The clonotype was recovered from a man aged 18 to 29 in good health and CMV-seronegative. Sequencing input: PBMCs. This chain uses TRBV7-9 with TRBJ1-5; D unclear. The CDR3, as DNA: TGTGCCAGCAGCTTAGGGGAGTTCGGCAATCAGCCCCAGCATTTT. Encoded protein: CASSLGEFGNQPQHF.